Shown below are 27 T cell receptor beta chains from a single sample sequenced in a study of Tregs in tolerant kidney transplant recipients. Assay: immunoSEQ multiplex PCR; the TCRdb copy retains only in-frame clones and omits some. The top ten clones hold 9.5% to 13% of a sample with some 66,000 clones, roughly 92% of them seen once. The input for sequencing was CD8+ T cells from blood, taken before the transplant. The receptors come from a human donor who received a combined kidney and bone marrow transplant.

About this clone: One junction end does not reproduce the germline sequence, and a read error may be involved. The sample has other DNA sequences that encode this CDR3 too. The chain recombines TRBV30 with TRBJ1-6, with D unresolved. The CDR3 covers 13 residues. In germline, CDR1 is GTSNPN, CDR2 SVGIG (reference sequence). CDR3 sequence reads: CAWSDSYNSPLHF. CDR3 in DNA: TGTGCCTGGAGTGACTCTTATAATTCCCCCCTCCACTTT. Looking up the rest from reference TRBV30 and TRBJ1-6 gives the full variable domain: SQTIHQWPATLVQPVGSPLSLECTVEGTSNPNLYWYRQAAGRGLQLLFYSVGIGQISSEVPQNLSASRPQDRQFILSSKKLLLSDSGFYLCAWSDSYNSPLHFGNGTRLTVT.

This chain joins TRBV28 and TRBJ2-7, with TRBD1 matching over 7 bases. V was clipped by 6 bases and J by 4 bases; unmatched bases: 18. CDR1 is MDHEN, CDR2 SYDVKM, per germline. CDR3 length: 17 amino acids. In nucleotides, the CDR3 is TGTGCCAGCAGCTTAAGTTTAGGGGACAGCCTTTCGTACGAGCAGTACTTC. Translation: CASSLSLGDSLSYEQYF.

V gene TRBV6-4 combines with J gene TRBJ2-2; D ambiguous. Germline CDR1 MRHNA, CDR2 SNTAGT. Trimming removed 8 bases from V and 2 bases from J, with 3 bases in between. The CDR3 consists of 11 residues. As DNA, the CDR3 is TGTGCCAGCCAAAACACCGGGGAGCTGTTTTTT. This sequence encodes CASQNTGELFF.

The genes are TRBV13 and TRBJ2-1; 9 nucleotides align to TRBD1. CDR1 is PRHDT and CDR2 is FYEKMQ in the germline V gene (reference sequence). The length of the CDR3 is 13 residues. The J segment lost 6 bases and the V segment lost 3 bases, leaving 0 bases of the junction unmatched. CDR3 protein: CASSLDRGNEQFF. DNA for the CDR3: TGTGCCAGCAGCTTGGACAGGGGCAATGAGCAGTTCTTC.

CDR3 DNA: TGTGCCAGCAGAAAGGACAGAGACTATGGCTACACCTTC. Encoded protein: CASRKDRDYGYTF. J is TRBJ1-2 and V is TRBV7-9; TRBD1 is a possible D gene (6 bases). V was pared by 6 bases and J by 3 bases, with 11 bases between. The CDR3 extends over 13 amino acids. Germline-derived CDR1 and CDR2 are SEHNR and FQNEAQ (reference sequence). The full variable domain, completed using reference TRBV7-9 and TRBJ1-2, is DTGVSQNPRHKITKRGQNVTFRCDPISEHNRLYWYRQTLGQGPEFLTYFQNEAQLEKSRLLSDRFSAERPKGSFSTLEIQRTEQGDSAMYLCASRKDRDYGYTFGSGTRLTVV.

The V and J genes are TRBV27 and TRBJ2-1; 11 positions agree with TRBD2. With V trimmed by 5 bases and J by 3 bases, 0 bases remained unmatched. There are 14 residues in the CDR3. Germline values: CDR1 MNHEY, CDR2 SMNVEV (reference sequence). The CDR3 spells CASSGTSGYNEQFF. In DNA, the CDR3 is TGTGCCAGCAGTGGGACTAGCGGCTACAATGAGCAGTTCTTC.

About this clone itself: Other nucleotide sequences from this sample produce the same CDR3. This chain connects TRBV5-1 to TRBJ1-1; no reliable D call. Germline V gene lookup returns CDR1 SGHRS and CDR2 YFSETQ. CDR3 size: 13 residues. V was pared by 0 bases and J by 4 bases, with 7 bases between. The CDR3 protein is CASSLVGLTEAFF. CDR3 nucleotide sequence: TGCGCCAGCAGCTTGGTAGGACTCACTGAAGCTTTCTTT.

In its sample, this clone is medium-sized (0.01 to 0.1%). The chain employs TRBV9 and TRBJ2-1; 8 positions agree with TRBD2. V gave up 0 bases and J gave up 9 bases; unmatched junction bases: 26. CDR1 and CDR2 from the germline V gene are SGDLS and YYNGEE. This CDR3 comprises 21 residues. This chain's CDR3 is CASSVGVGGPMGLVHGGEQFF. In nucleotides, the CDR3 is TGTGCCAGCAGCGTAGGGGTAGGGGGACCGATGGGACTAGTCCACGGGGGTGAGCAGTTCTTC.

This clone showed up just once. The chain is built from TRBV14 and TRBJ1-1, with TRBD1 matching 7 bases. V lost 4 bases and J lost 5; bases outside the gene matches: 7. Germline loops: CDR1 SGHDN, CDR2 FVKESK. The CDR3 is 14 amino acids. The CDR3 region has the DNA TGTGCCAGCAGCCTTACAGGGGTAGGAACTGAAGCTTTCTTT. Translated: CASSLTGVGTEAFF.

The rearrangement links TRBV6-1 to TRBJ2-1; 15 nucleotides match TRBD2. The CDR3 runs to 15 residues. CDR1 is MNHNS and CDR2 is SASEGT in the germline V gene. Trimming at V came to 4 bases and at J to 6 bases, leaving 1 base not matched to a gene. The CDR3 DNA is TGTGCCAGCAGTGGGACTAGCGGGAGGGCCAATGAGCAGTTCTTC. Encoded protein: CASSGTSGRANEQFF.

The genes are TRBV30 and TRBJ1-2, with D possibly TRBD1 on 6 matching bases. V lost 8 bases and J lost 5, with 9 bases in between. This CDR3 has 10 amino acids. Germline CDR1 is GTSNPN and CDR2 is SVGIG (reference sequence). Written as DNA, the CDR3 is TGTGCCGGAACAGGGTATGGCTACACCTTC. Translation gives CAGTGYGYTF.

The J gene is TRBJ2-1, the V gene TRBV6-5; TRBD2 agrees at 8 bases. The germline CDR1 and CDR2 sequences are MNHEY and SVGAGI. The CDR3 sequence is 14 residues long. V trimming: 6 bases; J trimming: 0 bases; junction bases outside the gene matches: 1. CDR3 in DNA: TGTGCCAGCAGCGGGACTAGCTCCTACAATGAGCAGTTCTTC. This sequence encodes CASSGTSSYNEQFF.

Written as DNA, the CDR3 is TGTGCCTGGATGGAGGGCGGGCCTAACTACGAGCAGTACTTC. It translates to CAWMEGGPNYEQYF. The V call is TRBV30, the J call TRBJ2-7; weak D call: TRBD2 (6 bases). CDR3 size: 14 residues. The V gene's germline CDR1 is GTSNPN and CDR2 SVGIG (reference sequence). V lost 4 bases and J 3 bases, leaving 16 bases between the germline ends.

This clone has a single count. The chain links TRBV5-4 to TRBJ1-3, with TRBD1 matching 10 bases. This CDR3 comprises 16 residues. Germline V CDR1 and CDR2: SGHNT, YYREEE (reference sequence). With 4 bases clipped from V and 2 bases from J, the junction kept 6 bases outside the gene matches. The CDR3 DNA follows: TGTGCCAGCAGCCCCCGGGGGACAGGGGCTGGAAACACCATATATTTT. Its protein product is CASSPRGTGAGNTIYF.

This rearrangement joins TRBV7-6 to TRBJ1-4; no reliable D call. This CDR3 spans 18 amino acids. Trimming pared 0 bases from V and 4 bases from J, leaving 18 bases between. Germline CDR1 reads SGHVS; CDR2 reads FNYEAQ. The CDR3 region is CASSLALGSMDNNEKLFF. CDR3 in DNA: TGTGCCAGCAGCTTAGCGCTTGGGAGTATGGATAATAATGAAAAACTGTTTTTT.

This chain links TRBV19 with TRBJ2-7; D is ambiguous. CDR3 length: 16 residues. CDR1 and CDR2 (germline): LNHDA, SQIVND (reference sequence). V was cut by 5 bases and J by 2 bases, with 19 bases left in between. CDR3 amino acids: CASSPMTGRFTYEQYF. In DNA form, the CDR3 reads TGTGCCAGTAGTCCAATGACTGGTAGATTTACCTACGAGCAGTACTTC.

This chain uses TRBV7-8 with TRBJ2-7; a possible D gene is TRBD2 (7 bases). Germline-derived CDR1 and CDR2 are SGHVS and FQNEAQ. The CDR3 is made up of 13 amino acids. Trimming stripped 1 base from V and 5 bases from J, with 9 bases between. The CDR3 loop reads CASSLGGGHEQYF. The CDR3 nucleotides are TGTGCCAGCAGCTTAGGGGGGGGCCACGAGCAGTACTTC.

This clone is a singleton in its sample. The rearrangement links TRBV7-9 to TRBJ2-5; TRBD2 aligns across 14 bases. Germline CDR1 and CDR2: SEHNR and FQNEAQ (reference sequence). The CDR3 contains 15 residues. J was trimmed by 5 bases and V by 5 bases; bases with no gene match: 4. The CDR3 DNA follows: TGTGCCAGCAGCGCGGGACTAGCGGGGGCCGAGACCCAGTACTTC. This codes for CASSAGLAGAETQYF.

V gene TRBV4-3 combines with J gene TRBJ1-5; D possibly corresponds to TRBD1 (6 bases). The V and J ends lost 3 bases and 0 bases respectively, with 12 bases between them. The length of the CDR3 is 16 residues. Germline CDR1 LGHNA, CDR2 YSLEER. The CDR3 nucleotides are TGCGCCAGCAGCCAGCAATACAGGGCTAGCAATCAGCCCCAGCATTTT. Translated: CASSQQYRASNQPQHF.

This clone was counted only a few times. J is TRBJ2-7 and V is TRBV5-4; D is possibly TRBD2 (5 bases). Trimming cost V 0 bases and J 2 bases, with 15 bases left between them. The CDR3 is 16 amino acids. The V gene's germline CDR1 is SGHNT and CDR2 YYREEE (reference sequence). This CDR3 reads CASSLVAREVPYEQYF. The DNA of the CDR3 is TGTGCCAGCAGCTTGGTAGCTCGGGAAGTCCCCTACGAGCAGTACTTC.

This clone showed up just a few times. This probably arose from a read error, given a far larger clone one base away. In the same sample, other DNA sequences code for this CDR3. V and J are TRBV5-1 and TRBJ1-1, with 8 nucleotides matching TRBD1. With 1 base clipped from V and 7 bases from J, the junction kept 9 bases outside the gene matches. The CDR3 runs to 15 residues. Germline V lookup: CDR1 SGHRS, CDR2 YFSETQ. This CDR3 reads CASSLRPIGQGEAFF. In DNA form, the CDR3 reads TGCGCCAGCAGCTTGAGACCTATAGGACAGGGTGAAGCTTTCTTT.

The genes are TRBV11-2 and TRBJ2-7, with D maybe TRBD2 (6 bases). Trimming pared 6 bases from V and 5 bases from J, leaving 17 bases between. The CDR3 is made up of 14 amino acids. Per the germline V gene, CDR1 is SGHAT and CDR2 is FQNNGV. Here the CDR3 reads CASSSLGSHDEQYF. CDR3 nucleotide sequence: TGTGCCAGCAGTTCACTCGGGAGTCATGACGAGCAGTACTTC.

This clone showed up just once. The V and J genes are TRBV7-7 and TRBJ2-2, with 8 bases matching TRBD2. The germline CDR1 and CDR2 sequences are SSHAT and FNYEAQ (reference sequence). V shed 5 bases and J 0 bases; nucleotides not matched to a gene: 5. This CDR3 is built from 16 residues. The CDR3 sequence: CASSAGLATNTGELFF. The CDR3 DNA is TGTGCCAGCAGCGCTGGACTAGCCACGAACACCGGGGAGCTGTTTTTT.

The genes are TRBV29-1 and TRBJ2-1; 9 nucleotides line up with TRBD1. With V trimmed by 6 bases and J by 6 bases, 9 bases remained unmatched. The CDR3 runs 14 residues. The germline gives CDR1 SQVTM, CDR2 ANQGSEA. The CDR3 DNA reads TGCAGCGTCCTAGGACAGGGGCTCTTCAATGAGCAGTTCTTC. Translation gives CSVLGQGLFNEQFF.

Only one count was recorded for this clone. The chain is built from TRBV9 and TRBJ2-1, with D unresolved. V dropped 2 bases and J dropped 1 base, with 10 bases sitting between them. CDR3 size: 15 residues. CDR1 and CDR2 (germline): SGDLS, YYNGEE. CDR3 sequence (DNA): TGTGCCAGCAGCGTCACAATATCTTCCTACAATGAGCAGTTCTTC. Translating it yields CASSVTISSYNEQFF.

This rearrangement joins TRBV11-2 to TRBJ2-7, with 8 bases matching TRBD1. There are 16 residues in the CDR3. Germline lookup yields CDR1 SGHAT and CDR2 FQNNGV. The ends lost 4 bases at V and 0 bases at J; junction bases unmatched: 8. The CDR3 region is CASSSWDRRFSYEQYF. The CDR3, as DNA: TGTGCCAGCAGCTCTTGGGACAGGCGATTCTCCTACGAGCAGTACTTC.

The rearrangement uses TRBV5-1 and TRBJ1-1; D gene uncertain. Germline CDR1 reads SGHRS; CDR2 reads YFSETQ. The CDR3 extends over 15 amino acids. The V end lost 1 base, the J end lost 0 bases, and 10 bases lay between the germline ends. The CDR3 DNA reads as TGCGCCAGCAGCTTGTCCAGAACGATGAACACTGAAGCTTTCTTT. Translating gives CASSLSRTMNTEAFF. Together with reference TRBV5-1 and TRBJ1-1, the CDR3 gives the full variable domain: KAGVTQTPRYLIKTRGQQVTLSCSPISGHRSVSWYQQTPGQGLQFLFEYFSETQRNKGNFPGRFSGRQFSNSRSEMNVSTLELGDSALYLCASSLSRTMNTEAFFGQGTRLTVV.